The 21 T cell receptor beta chains below were found in one sample sequenced in a study of cytomegalovirus exposure and HLA in healthy donors. In the PCR, 60 Vbeta and 13 Jbeta primers were used. Sequencing used immunoSEQ multiplex PCR; TCRdb keeps in-frame clones, though not all of them. The sample has approximately 290,000 clones, approximately 80% seen once; the top ten hold roughly 0.31%. Sequencing input: PBMCs. The source of these receptors is a girl aged 2 to 9 in good health and CMV-seronegative.

This chain links TRBV27 with TRBJ1-2; D remains ambiguous. Germline values: CDR1 MNHEY, CDR2 SMNVEV (reference sequence). The V gene lost 0 bases and the J gene lost 2 bases, with 10 bases spanning the gap. There are 15 residues in the CDR3. CDR3 sequence reads: CASSLSGNNNYGYTF. The CDR3 DNA is TGTGCCAGCAGTTTATCTGGCAACAACAACTATGGCTACACCTTC.

The J gene is TRBJ2-7, the V gene TRBV4-1, with D perhaps matching TRBD1 (7 bases). CDR1 is MGHRA, CDR2 YSYEKL, per germline. The V gene lost 3 bases and the J gene lost 2 bases, with 14 bases spanning the gap. This CDR3 has 15 residues. CDR3 DNA: TGCGCCAGCAGCCAGCGGGACAGCAATCCCTACGAGCAGTACTTC. Translating gives CASSQRDSNPYEQYF.

The chain uses TRBV11-3 and TRBJ2-1; 7 nucleotides agree with TRBD2. The germline gives CDR1 SGHNT, CDR2 YENEEA. The CDR3 has 18 residues. The ends lost 3 bases at V and 2 bases at J; junction bases unmatched: 13. The DNA of the CDR3 is TGTGCCAGCAGCTTCCCACTGGGGGGGACCCCTACCTACAATGAGCAGTTCTTC. Its protein product is CASSFPLGGTPTYNEQFF.

This chain uses TRBV5-6 with TRBJ1-4; D gene unclear. Germline V gene data show CDR1 as SGHDT and CDR2 as YYEEEE. V was trimmed by 4 bases and J by 8 bases, leaving 9 bases between them. The CDR3 totals 12 residues. CDR3: CASSRGSEKLFF. In nucleotides, the CDR3 is TGTGCCAGCAGCCGGGGTTCGGAAAAACTGTTTTTT.

The J gene is TRBJ1-1, the V gene TRBV6-6; 7 bases agree with TRBD1. Losses at the gene ends were 5 bases for V and 11 bases for J; bases not matched to a gene: 11. Germline loops: CDR1 MNHNY, CDR2 SVGAGI (reference sequence). The CDR3 has 13 residues. Here the CDR3 reads CASSNRQGMDAFF. DNA of the CDR3: TGTGCCAGCAGTAACCGACAGGGAATGGATGCTTTCTTT.

This clone was seen a handful of times. The chain is built from TRBV28 and TRBJ1-2; a possible D gene is TRBD1 (6 bases). The V and J ends lost 5 bases and 1 base respectively, with 14 bases between them. The V gene's germline CDR1 is MDHEN and CDR2 SYDVKM. The CDR3 is 15 residues long. CDR3 coding DNA: TGTGCCAGCAGTCCCAACACAGGGTTTAACTATGGCTACACCTTC. Translated: CASSPNTGFNYGYTF.

This chain connects TRBV5-1 to TRBJ1-2; D unresolved. Germline CDR1 is SGHRS and CDR2 is YFSETQ. There are 13 residues in the CDR3. V lost 2 bases and J lost 14, with 19 bases in between. This chain's CDR3 is CASSLRSEFEETF. CDR3 sequence (DNA): TGCGCCAGCAGCTTAAGATCGGAGTTCGAGGAAACCTTC.

In this sample, this clone turned up once. This CDR3 is CSARKTGEAFF. For the CDR3, the DNA is TGCAGTGCTAGAAAGACAGGAGAAGCTTTCTTT. The rearrangement links TRBV20-1 to TRBJ1-1; a possible D gene is TRBD1 (6 bases). V gave up 2 bases and J gave up 8 bases, with 9 bases separating them. CDR1 is DFQATT, CDR2 SNEGSKA, per germline (reference sequence). This CDR3 is 11 amino acids long.

This clone has a handful of counts. The gene calls are TRBV5-4 and TRBJ1-2, with 7 bases identical to TRBD1. The CDR3 extends over 15 amino acids. The germline V gene encodes CDR1 SGHNT and CDR2 YYREEE (reference sequence). Unmatched junction bases numbered 9, after V lost 3 bases and J lost 4 bases. CDR3 in amino acids: CASSSENRGGYGYTF. The CDR3 DNA reads TGTGCCAGCAGCTCCGAAAACAGGGGAGGCTATGGCTACACCTTC.

The V call is TRBV7-8, the J call TRBJ1-5, with TRBD1 as a possible D gene (5 bases). Germline V gene lookup returns CDR1 SGHVS and CDR2 FQNEAQ. This CDR3 contains 17 residues. Trimming cost V 5 bases and J 3 bases, with 20 bases left between them. In DNA form, the CDR3 reads TGTGCCAGCAGCAAACAGAGGTACGCGGGGGACAATCAGCCCCAGCATTTT. Translation gives CASSKQRYAGDNQPQHF. The full variable domain, in which reference TRBV7-8 and TRBJ1-5 provide the parts outside the CDR3, is GAGVSQSPRYKVAKRGQDVALRCDPISGHVSLFWYQQALGQGPEFLTYFQNEAQLDKSGLPSDRFFAERPEGSVSTLKIQRTQQEDSAVYLCASSKQRYAGDNQPQHFGDGTRLSIL.

The genes are TRBV18 and TRBJ1-5, with TRBD1 matching 7 bases. The germline V gene encodes CDR1 KGHSH and CDR2 LQKENI. The CDR3 is made up of 12 amino acids. J gave up 7 bases and V 6 bases, and 3 bases lay outside the gene matches. CDR3 region: CASSRGGQPQHF. As DNA, the CDR3 is TGTGCCAGCTCCCGAGGGGGCCAGCCCCAGCATTTT. Full variable domain (outside the CDR3, taken from reference TRBV18 and TRBJ1-5): NAGVMQNPRHLVRRRGQEARLRCSPMKGHSHVYWYRQLPEEGLKFMVYLQKENIIDESGMPKERFSAEFPKEGPSILRIQQVVRGDSAAYFCASSRGGQPQHFGDGTRLSIL.

The chain joins TRBV29-1 to TRBJ2-7; 9 bases match TRBD2. Germline CDR1 and CDR2: SQVTM and ANQGSEA. This CDR3 spans 14 amino acids. Germline trimming cut 1 base from V and 6 bases from J; bases unmatched to any gene: 7. This chain's CDR3 is CSVEVPSGTGEQYF. Here the CDR3 DNA reads TGCAGCGTTGAAGTCCCTAGCGGGACGGGCGAGCAGTACTTC.

This rearrangement joins TRBV5-1 to TRBJ2-3, with D perhaps TRBD2 (5 bases). V was cut by 0 bases and J by 1 base, with 9 bases left in between. The CDR3 sequence is 15 residues long. Per germline, CDR1 SGHRS and CDR2 YFSETQ. CDR3 DNA: TGCGCCAGCAGCTTGGACTGGCGGGGCACAGATACGCAGTATTTT. It codes for CASSLDWRGTDTQYF.

The chain couples TRBV7-9 to TRBJ2-3; D unclear. Trimming pared 2 bases from V and 4 bases from J, leaving 4 bases between. Germline V gene data show CDR1 as SEHNR and CDR2 as FQNEAQ (reference sequence). CDR3 size: 12 residues. The CDR3 DNA reads TGTGCCAGCAGCTTACTGTCAGATACGCAGTATTTT. Amino acids: CASSLLSDTQYF. Full variable domain (rest looked up from reference TRBV7-9 and TRBJ2-3): DTGVSQNPRHKITKRGQNVTFRCDPISEHNRLYWYRQTLGQGPEFLTYFQNEAQLEKSRLLSDRFSAERPKGSFSTLEIQRTEQGDSAMYLCASSLLSDTQYFGPGTRLTVL.

This rearrangement joins TRBV28 to TRBJ2-2, with TRBD1 as a possible D gene (5 bases). The CDR3 is 16 amino acids. V lost 3 bases, J lost 1 base, and 12 bases lay in between. Germline loops: CDR1 MDHEN, CDR2 SYDVKM. The CDR3 DNA sequence: TGTGCCAGCAGTTTCTCCGACAGAGGGAACACCGGGGAGCTGTTTTTT. Translating it yields CASSFSDRGNTGELFF.

V and J are TRBV14 and TRBJ2-7; no clear D. This CDR3 is 14 amino acids long. Germline CDR1 SGHDN, CDR2 FVKESK. Trimming stripped 1 base from V and 3 bases from J, with 10 bases between. CDR3 coding DNA: TGTGCCAGCAGCCAAGGATCTATTAACTACGAGCAGTACTTC. Its protein product is CASSQGSINYEQYF. Based on the CDR3 plus reference TRBV14 and TRBJ2-7, the full variable domain is EAGVTQFPSHSVIEKGQTVTLRCDPISGHDNLYWYRRVMGKEIKFLLHFVKESKQDESGMPNNRFLAERTGGTYSTLKVQPAELEDSGVYFCASSQGSINYEQYFGPGTRLTVT.

The CDR3 bases are TGTGCCAGCAATCCCAGGGGCCCCGGGCCCGGGGAGCTGTTTTTT. It codes for CASNPRGPGPGELFF. The chain recombines TRBV6-5 with TRBJ2-2; D may be TRBD1 (6 bases). Germline assignment: CDR1 MNHEY and CDR2 SVGAGI. The V end lost 7 bases, the J end lost 6 bases, and 18 bases lay between the germline ends. The CDR3 has 15 amino acids.

As for this clone: Within the sample, other DNA sequences also encode this same CDR3. V usage is TRBV13 and J usage is TRBJ2-7, with D hard to call. Germline values: CDR1 PRHDT, CDR2 FYEKMQ (reference sequence). V gave up 2 bases and J gave up 6 bases, with 5 bases separating them. The CDR3 is 11 residues long. CDR3 nucleotide sequence: TGTGCCAGCAGCTTATCAGGCGAGCAGTACTTC. It specifies CASSLSGEQYF.

The genes are TRBV28 and TRBJ1-5; no reliable D call. The CDR3 runs to 15 residues. Germline V gene sequence: CDR1 MDHEN, CDR2 SYDVKM. Trimming cost V 5 bases and J 13 bases, with 24 bases left between them. CDR3 loop: CASSPIWREDPGQHF. CDR3 sequence (DNA): TGTGCCAGCAGTCCCATATGGAGGGAGGACCCAGGTCAGCATTTT.

The chain recombines TRBV18 with TRBJ2-7, with 8 bases identical to TRBD1. The V and J ends lost 3 bases and 4 bases, in that order; junction bases with no gene match: 20. CDR3 size: 19 residues. Per germline, CDR1 KGHSH and CDR2 LQKENI. CDR3 sequence reads: CASSPDFEAGGLLAYEQYF. For the CDR3, the DNA is TGTGCCAGCTCACCTGATTTTGAGGCAGGGGGCCTCCTCGCGTACGAGCAGTACTTC. Full variable domain (rest looked up from reference TRBV18 and TRBJ2-7): NAGVMQNPRHLVRRRGQEARLRCSPMKGHSHVYWYRQLPEEGLKFMVYLQKENIIDESGMPKERFSAEFPKEGPSILRIQQVVRGDSAAYFCASSPDFEAGGLLAYEQYFGPGTRLTVT.

The rearrangement uses TRBV30 and TRBJ2-7, with a weak D call TRBD2 (6 bases). The germline gives CDR1 GTSNPN, CDR2 SVGIG (reference sequence). This CDR3 has 17 amino acids. Trimming shortened V by 3 bases and J by 4 bases, and 25 bases separated the two germline ends. The CDR3 is CAWSAHGSNIQIYEQYF. The CDR3 nucleotides read TGTGCCTGGAGCGCCCACGGGAGCAACATCCAAATTTACGAGCAGTACTTC.